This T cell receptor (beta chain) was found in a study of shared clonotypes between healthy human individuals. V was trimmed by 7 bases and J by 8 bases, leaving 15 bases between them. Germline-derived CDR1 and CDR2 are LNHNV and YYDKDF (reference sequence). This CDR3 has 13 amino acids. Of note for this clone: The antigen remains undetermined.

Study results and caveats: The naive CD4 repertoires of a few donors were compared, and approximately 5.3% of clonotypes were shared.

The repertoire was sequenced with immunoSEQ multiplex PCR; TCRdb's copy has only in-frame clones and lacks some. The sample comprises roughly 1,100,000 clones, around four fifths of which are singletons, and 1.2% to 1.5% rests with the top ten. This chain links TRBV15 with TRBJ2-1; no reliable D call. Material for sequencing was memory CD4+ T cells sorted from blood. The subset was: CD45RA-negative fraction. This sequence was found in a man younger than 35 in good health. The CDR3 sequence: CATTLRRGDEQFF. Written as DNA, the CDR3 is TGTGCCACCACGTTACGAAGAGGAGATGAGCAGTTCTTC.